The 23 T cell receptor beta chains below all came from one sample that was sequenced in a study of cytomegalovirus exposure and HLA in healthy donors. Profiled with immunoSEQ multiplex PCR; TCRdb holds only in-frame clones, not every one. The data show around 60,000 clones, 90% to 96% seen once. The sample was PBMCs. The source of these receptors is a woman aged 18 to 35 in good health and CMV-seronegative.

This clone was detected only once. The chain couples TRBV7-8 to TRBJ2-7; 10 positions match TRBD2. The CDR3 runs 16 residues. Germline V gene data show CDR1 as SGHVS and CDR2 as FQNEAQ. With 5 bases clipped from V and 1 base from J, the junction kept 8 bases outside the gene matches. The CDR3 DNA is TGTGCCAGCAGCCTAGGGGCTAGCGGGGGATCCTACGAGCAGTACTTC. Its translation: CASSLGASGGSYEQYF.

This chain joins TRBV28 and TRBJ2-3, with D hard to call. Germline CDR1 and CDR2: MDHEN and SYDVKM. The CDR3 spans 16 residues. The V end was cut by 7 bases, the J end by 1 base, with 18 bases between. The CDR3 region is CASTWPSGLRTDTQYF. DNA for the CDR3: TGTGCCAGCACTTGGCCCTCAGGCCTACGCACAGATACGCAGTATTTT.

The chain has TRBV6-5 and TRBJ2-7, with 7 bases identical to TRBD2. The CDR3 extends over 13 amino acids. The V segment lost 2 bases and the J segment 6 bases; nucleotides outside the gene matches: 4. Germline CDR1 is MNHEY and CDR2 is SVGAGI. CDR3 amino acids: CASSYATSSEQYF. Written as DNA, the CDR3 is TGTGCCAGCAGTTACGCGACTAGCTCCGAGCAGTACTTC.

This sequence joins TRBV10-3 and TRBJ1-2, with 8 bases fitting TRBD1. This CDR3 has 15 amino acids. Losses at the gene ends were 2 bases for V and 3 bases for J; bases not matched to a gene: 5. CDR1 and CDR2 (germline): ENHRY, SYGVKD. The CDR3 is CAISEPGQGYYGYTF. The CDR3 nucleotides read TGTGCCATCAGTGAGCCCGGACAGGGCTACTATGGCTACACCTTC.

The chain joins TRBV7-8 to TRBJ2-2; TRBD2 matches 12 bases. The V gene's germline CDR1 is SGHVS and CDR2 FQNEAQ. V lost 1 base and J lost 7; bases outside the gene matches: 16. The CDR3 extends over 20 amino acids. CDR3 in amino acids: CASSLGYLASGRAGHGELFF. The CDR3, as DNA: TGTGCCAGCAGCTTAGGCTACTTGGCTAGCGGGAGGGCCGGGCACGGGGAGCTGTTTTTT.

This chain connects TRBV9 to TRBJ2-4, with a weak D call TRBD1 (5 bases). The germline gives CDR1 SGDLS, CDR2 YYNGEE. The length of the CDR3 is 15 residues. Trimming cost V 5 bases and J 1 base, with 13 bases left between them. The CDR3 coding sequence is TGTGCCAGCAGGGCCAGGGTCTGGGCCAAAAACATTCAGTACTTC. Protein sequence: CASRARVWAKNIQYF.

This rearrangement joins TRBV7-9 to TRBJ2-5, with D possibly being TRBD2 (6 bases). This CDR3 contains 14 residues. CDR1 SEHNR and CDR2 FQNEAQ come from the germline V gene (reference sequence). Trimming left V 5 bases short and J 7 bases short, with 17 bases between. Written as DNA, the CDR3 is TGTGCCAGCAGCCCCCCCCAGGTAGCGGCGACCCAGTACTTC. Amino acids: CASSPPQVAATQYF.

The V call is TRBV28, the J call TRBJ2-1; maybe TRBD1 (7 bases). This CDR3 contains 16 residues. CDR1 and CDR2 from the germline V gene are MDHEN and SYDVKM. Trimming stripped 6 bases from V and 6 bases from J, with 21 bases between. The chain's CDR3 is CASSPEGQGGGNEQFF. DNA for the CDR3: TGTGCCAGCAGCCCCGAGGGGCAGGGGGGTGGCAATGAGCAGTTCTTC.

The genes are TRBV19 and TRBJ2-7; TRBD2 aligns across 10 bases. V was pared by 8 bases and J by 2 bases, with 9 bases of the junction left unmatched. CDR3 size: 15 residues. CDR1 is LNHDA and CDR2 is SQIVND in the germline V gene (reference sequence). In DNA form, the CDR3 reads TGTGCCAGTCGGAGTCCCGGGACTAGCGCCTACGAGCAGTACTTC. As protein: CASRSPGTSAYEQYF. The whole variable domain, remainder taken from reference TRBV19 and TRBJ2-7, is DGGITQSPKYLFRKEGQNVTLSCEQNLNHDAMYWYRQDPGQGLRLIYYSQIVNDFQKGDIAEGYSVSREKKESFPLTVTSAQKNPTAFYLCASRSPGTSAYEQYFGPGTRLTVT.

Turning to this clone: A junction end diverges from the germline sequence, so it may reflect a read error. V is TRBV28 and J is TRBJ1-4, with D possibly matching TRBD1 (5 bases). Germline assignment: CDR1 MDHEN and CDR2 SYDVKM. The CDR3 runs to 12 residues. The CDR3 loop is CASSSGGGTGVF. The CDR3 DNA reads as TGTGCCAGCAGTTCGGGCGGGGGGACTGGGGTTTTT.

The chain couples TRBV7-9 to TRBJ1-2; D may be TRBD1 (6 bases). Per the germline V gene, CDR1 is SEHNR and CDR2 is FQNEAQ (reference sequence). Trimming took off 2 bases at V and 6 bases at J, with 13 bases between the two ends. The CDR3 length is 14 residues. CDR3: CASSLSQGLNGYTF. For the CDR3, the DNA is TGTGCCAGCAGCTTATCCCAGGGGCTTAATGGCTACACCTTC.

The chain links TRBV7-2 to TRBJ1-6; D gene uncertain. Germline lookup yields CDR1 SGHTA and CDR2 FQGNSA. The CDR3 has 14 amino acids. Trimming removed 5 bases from V and 7 bases from J, with 12 bases in between. CDR3: CASSQRPRNSPLHF. CDR3 sequence (DNA): TGTGCCAGCAGCCAACGTCCCAGGAATTCACCCCTCCACTTT.

The V and J genes are TRBV13 and TRBJ2-6; D may be TRBD1 (5 bases). Germline values: CDR1 PRHDT, CDR2 FYEKMQ (reference sequence). Trimming pared 2 bases from V and 0 bases from J, leaving 23 bases between. The CDR3 totals 21 residues. The CDR3, as DNA: TGTGCCAGCAGCTTACAAACTCCAGGGCCCTATTGGGGCTCTGGGGCCAACGTCCTGACTTTC. It encodes CASSLQTPGPYWGSGANVLTF.

The chain carries TRBV19 and TRBJ2-7; D is unresolved. In germline, CDR1 is LNHDA, CDR2 SQIVND (reference sequence). The V end was cut by 3 bases, the J end by 2 bases, with 8 bases between. The CDR3 sequence is 13 residues long. In DNA form, the CDR3 reads TGTGCCAGTAGTATGGGCCTTGCCTACGAGCAGTACTTC. It yields the protein CASSMGLAYEQYF.

The rearrangement joins TRBV5-1 to TRBJ2-2, with TRBD2 identical over 8 bases. This CDR3 contains 15 residues. Germline V gives CDR1 SGHRS, CDR2 YFSETQ. V shed 4 bases and J 5 bases; nucleotides not matched to a gene: 7. In nucleotides, the CDR3 is TGCGCCAGCAGCCCGGGGGGGGTAGGGACCGGGGAGCTGTTTTTT. This sequence encodes CASSPGGVGTGELFF.

J is TRBJ1-5 and V is TRBV4-1, with D perhaps TRBD1 (6 bases). The germline V and J ends were trimmed by 1 base and 7 bases, with 17 bases remaining between them. CDR3 size: 16 residues. CDR1 MGHRA and CDR2 YSYEKL come from the germline V gene. In DNA, the CDR3 is TGCGCCAGCAGCCAAGGAGGGGCAGGGGCAAGGCAGCCCCAGCATTTT. Translated, it gives CASSQGGAGARQPQHF.

This chain joins TRBV4-3 and TRBJ2-4; 9 bases line up with TRBD1. The trim removed 0 bases at V and 13 bases at J, leaving 10 bases unmatched. Per germline, CDR1 LGHNA and CDR2 YSLEER. The CDR3 contains 15 residues. The chain's CDR3 is CASSQDGFGDRAQYF. The CDR3 DNA sequence: TGCGCCAGCAGCCAAGATGGGTTCGGGGACAGGGCCCAGTACTTC.

The rearrangement links TRBV11-1 to TRBJ1-5; D is ambiguous. The CDR3 totals 13 residues. The germline V gene encodes CDR1 SGHAT and CDR2 FQDESV (reference sequence). Trimming pared 1 base from V and 4 bases from J, leaving 5 bases between. CDR3 loop: CASSLGLNQPQHF. CDR3 in DNA: TGTGCCAGCAGCTTAGGGCTGAATCAGCCCCAGCATTTT.

V is TRBV7-8 and J is TRBJ1-4; 12 nucleotides agree with TRBD1. Germline CDR1 and CDR2: SGHVS and FQNEAQ. The V segment lost 5 bases and the J segment 0 bases; nucleotides outside the gene matches: 7. The CDR3 covers 18 residues. CDR3 in DNA: TGTGCCAGCAGCCCCGGGACAGGGGGCCCTGCAACTAATGAAAAACTGTTTTTT. It specifies CASSPGTGGPATNEKLFF.

The chain combines TRBV7-3 with TRBJ2-3, with 10 bases matching TRBD2. J lost 0 bases, V lost 5 bases, and 2 bases had no gene match. There are 15 residues in the CDR3. CDR1 and CDR2 (germline): SGHTA, FQGTGA. The DNA of the CDR3 is TGTGCCAGCAGCCAACTAGCGGGGAGCACAGATACGCAGTATTTT. Translation gives CASSQLAGSTDTQYF.

V is TRBV27 and J is TRBJ2-4; D possibly corresponds to TRBD2 (7 bases). This CDR3 comprises 16 residues. Germline values: CDR1 MNHEY, CDR2 SMNVEV (reference sequence). The germline V and J ends were trimmed by 8 bases and 0 bases, with 17 bases remaining between them. CDR3 nucleotides: TGTGCCAGCGGTCACCCGGGGGGCCTAGCCAAAAACATTCAGTACTTC. Protein sequence: CASGHPGGLAKNIQYF.

The J gene is TRBJ2-7, the V gene TRBV28; 8 nucleotides match TRBD2. The V and J ends lost 5 bases and 5 bases, in that order; junction bases with no gene match: 11. Germline V gene data show CDR1 as MDHEN and CDR2 as SYDVKM. CDR3 length: 15 residues. Written as DNA, the CDR3 is TGTGCCAGCAGTCCGCGGGGGGCGGGATCCGACGAGCAGTACTTC. It translates to CASSPRGAGSDEQYF.

The chain combines TRBV28 with TRBJ2-2, with TRBD1 identical over 7 bases. Germline values: CDR1 MDHEN, CDR2 SYDVKM. CDR3 size: 15 residues. Trimming cost V 7 bases and J 5 bases; bases outside gene matches: 10. The CDR3 is CASTSVGQITGELFF. CDR3 nucleotide sequence: TGTGCCAGCACCTCGGTGGGACAGATAACCGGGGAGCTGTTTTTT.